This T cell receptor beta chain was identified in a study of blood T cell repertoires in COVID-19. Study summary: The cDNA or gDNA used as material had been derived from T cells, B-cell-depleted T cells, or PBMCs.

In the original analysis: Amplifying reference gene primers gave estimates of nucleated cell counts. Here immunoSEQ multiplex PCR was the method, and the copy in TCRdb shows in-frame clones only, minus some. V and J calls and clone size are given by that table; D and trimming were obtained from the DNA. Of fewer than 150,000 clones in the sample, less than 85% were seen once. This clone is a singleton in its sample. The CDR3 runs to 17 residues. Losses at the gene ends were 4 bases for V and 7 bases for J; bases not matched to a gene: 11. The germline gives CDR1 SNHLY, CDR2 FYNNEI. Source material: peripheral blood. This receptor was identified in a human donor in a cohort sampled during active COVID-19. The V gene is TRBV2, the J gene TRBJ2-1, with TRBD2 matching 12 bases. DNA for the CDR3: TGTGCCAGCAGTGTGGTAGGGGAGGGGACTAGCGGGAATGAGCAGTTCTTC. Translation: CASSVVGEGTSGNEQFF. The full variable domain, in which reference TRBV2 and TRBJ2-1 provide the parts outside the CDR3, is EPEVTQTPSHQVTQMGQEVILRCVPISNHLYFYWYRQILGQKVEFLVSFYNNEISEKSEIFDDQFSVERPDGSNFTLKIRSTKLEDSAMYFCASSVVGEGTSGNEQFFGPGTRLTVL.